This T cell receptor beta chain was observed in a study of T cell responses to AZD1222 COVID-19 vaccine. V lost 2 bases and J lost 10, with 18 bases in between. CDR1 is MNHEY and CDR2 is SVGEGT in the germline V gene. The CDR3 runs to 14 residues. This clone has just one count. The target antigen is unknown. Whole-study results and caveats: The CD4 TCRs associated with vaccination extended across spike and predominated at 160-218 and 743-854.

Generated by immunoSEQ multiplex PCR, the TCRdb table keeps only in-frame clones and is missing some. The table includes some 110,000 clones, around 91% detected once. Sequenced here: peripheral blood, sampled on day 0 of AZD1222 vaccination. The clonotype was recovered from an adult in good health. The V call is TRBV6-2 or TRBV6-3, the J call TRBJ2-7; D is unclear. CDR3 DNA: TGTGCCAGCAGTTACCAGTATCCTTCCGGGCCACAGTACGTC. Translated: CASSYQYPSGPQYV.